The rows below give T cell receptor beta chains drawn from one sample of a study of blood T cell repertoires in COVID-19. Sequencing was performed with immunoSEQ multiplex PCR; in TCRdb, only in-frame clones are kept and a portion is missing. In the table there are nearly 200,000 clones, 80% to 85% of which are singletons. The specimen sequenced was peripheral blood. The receptors were gathered from a human donor in a cohort sampled during active COVID-19. Both conserved end residues are part of each CDR3. The D gene is left open where the match is weak. Clone size is stated in some rows and not others, as once, few, many or a class when expanded.

V gene	D gene	clone size	J gene	CDR3 DNA	CDR3 protein
TRBV10-3	TRBD2	NA	TRBJ2-1	TGTGCCATCAGCGAGGCGGCGGGGGGGCCCAATGAGCAGTTCTTC	CAISEAAGGPNEQFF
TRBV2	NA	NA	TRBJ1-5	TGTGCCAGCAGATTTGAACGACTAGGGCCCCAGCATTTT	CASRFERLGPQHF
TRBV2	NA	NA	TRBJ2-5	TGTGCCAGCACAGTCGGACAGAGCGTGGAGACCCAGTACTTC	CASTVGQSVETQYF
TRBV7-3	NA	many	TRBJ2-1	TGTGCCAGCAGCCTGGACAGAAACAATGAGCAGTTCTTC	CASSLDRNNEQFF
TRBV5-1	TRBD1	NA	TRBJ2-5	TGCGCCAGCAGCTCGGGACAGTACCAAGAGACCCAGTACTTC	CASSSGQYQETQYF
TRBV19	NA	NA	TRBJ1-5	TGTGCCAGTACCGCCGTGGGGGCTTATAGCAATCAGCCCCAGCATTTT	CASTAVGAYSNQPQHF
TRBV5-1	NA	NA	TRBJ1-1	TGCGCCAGCAGCTTCGGGGGCACTGAAGCTTTCTTT	CASSFGGTEAFF
TRBV4-1	NA	NA	TRBJ1-3	TGCGCCAGCAGCCAAGATACCAACGCAGGGGCGGGAAACACCATATATTTT	CASSQDTNAGAGNTIYF
TRBV20-1	NA	NA	TRBJ2-7	TGCAGTGCCCACAAATCCTACGAGCAGTACTTC	CSAHKSYEQYF
TRBV3-1/TRBV3-2	NA	NA	TRBJ2-3	TGTGCCAGCAGCCAAGGGGTCATGGAGGATACGCAGTATTTT	CASSQGVMEDTQYF
TRBV7-6	NA	NA	TRBJ1-6	TGTGCCAGCAGCCTCGGACAAGACAATTCACCCCTCCACTTT	CASSLGQDNSPLHF
TRBV25-1	TRBD1	few	TRBJ1-5	TGTGCCAGCAGTGAATCCGGGACAGGGGATCAGCCCCAGCATTTT	CASSESGTGDQPQHF
TRBV18	TRBD1	NA	TRBJ2-2	TGTGCCAGCTCACCGAGCCGTAACAGGGGGCGTCATTCGATCACCGGGGAGCTGTTTTTT	CASSPSRNRGRHSITGELFF
TRBV7-2	NA	NA	TRBJ1-6	TGTGCCAGCAGCTTAGCGGCTCATTCACCCCTCCACTTT	CASSLAAHSPLHF
TRBV4-2	NA	NA	TRBJ1-4	TGTGCCAGCAGCTCCATTTTCAGGTCGGAAAAACTGTTTTTT	CASSSIFRSEKLFF
TRBV7-2	NA	NA	TRBJ2-1	TGTGCCAGCAGCCAGGACTATTACAATGAGCAGTTCTTC	CASSQDYYNEQFF
TRBV28	TRBD1	NA	TRBJ1-4	TGTGCCAGCAGGAATTACAGGGGCAACGCGGATGAAAAACTGTTTTTT	CASRNYRGNADEKLFF
TRBV5-1	NA	NA	TRBJ2-2	TGCGCCAGCAACACAGGTCAGGACACCGGGGAGCTGTTTTTT	CASNTGQDTGELFF
TRBV12-3/TRBV12-4	NA	NA	TRBJ1-3	TGTGCCAGGGAGCTTGGACAAGGAAACACCATATATTTT	CARELGQGNTIYF
TRBV12-3/TRBV12-4	NA	NA	TRBJ1-5	TGTGCCAGCAGTTTCGGAGGGAACCAGCCCCAGCATTTT	CASSFGGNQPQHF
TRBV6-6	NA	NA	TRBJ2-5	TGTGCCAGCAGTTACACAGAATCAGCCCAGTACTTC	CASSYTESAQYF
TRBV19	TRBD1	NA	TRBJ2-2	TGTGCCAGTAGCCGCGGACAGGGTCCCGGGGAGCTGTTTTTT	CASSRGQGPGELFF
TRBV25-1	NA	once	TRBJ2-3	TGTGCCAGCAGTTGGACAGACACAGATACGCAGTATTTT	CASSWTDTDTQYF
TRBV6-5	NA	NA	TRBJ1-4	TGTGCCAGCTCCCATGGGGGGGTTGGGGAAAAACTGTTTTTT	CASSHGGVGEKLFF
TRBV7-8	NA	NA	TRBJ1-3	TGTGCCAGCAGCTTACTCAGCTCTGGAAACACCATATATTTT	CASSLLSSGNTIYF
TRBV14	TRBD2	NA	TRBJ2-1	TGTGCCAGCAGCCAAGATCGGGCTAGCGGGAGTCCGGGGCAGTTCTTC	CASSQDRASGSPGQFF